The present T cell receptor beta chain was sequenced within a study of OX40 agonist ivuxolimab in advanced cancers. For context, the study as a whole: Ivuxolimab was an agonistic, fully human IgG2 monoclonal antibody directed against OX40 (CD134), a costimulatory receptor. Intravenous ivuxolimab was administered to patients every 2 weeks at six dose levels: 0.01, 0.1, 0.3, 1.5, 3 and 10 mg/kg. Of the roughly 51 patients in dose escalation, about 19 had hepatocellular carcinoma, approximately 15 had melanoma, 9 had renal cell carcinoma and 9 had head and neck cancer. In the dose-escalation cohort, more than 75% of patients were male, and the mean age was approximately 60 years, with a range of roughly 23 to 85. Prior anti-PD-1, anti-PD-L1 or anti-CTLA-4 therapy was permitted, and about 40% of dose-escalation patients had received checkpoint inhibitors. Three dose-escalation patients achieved partial responses, one with hepatocellular carcinoma and two with cutaneous melanoma. The point of sequencing TCRbeta in the periphery was to test whether ivuxolimab changed TCR sequence diversity and drove clonal T-cell expansion. The monotherapy dose-escalation portion (N of about 50 patients) of the phase I ivuxolimab trial is reported in the paper. The full study reports these points: Low levels of normalized T-cell clonal expansion were also shown by some nonresponding patients. Partial responders in the 0.1-3.0 mg/kg groups had among the lowest normalized peripheral clonal expansion, especially among CD8+ T cells. Clonal expansion of both CD4+ and CD8+ blood T cells was observed from baseline to week 6 at doses 0.1 to 3.0 mg/kg. After ivuxolimab, CD8+ T cells had more expanded clones than CD4+ T cells on average. Which antigens the clonally expanded peripheral T cells were specific for was not determined.

As encoded in the germline V gene (reference sequence), CDR1 is LNHNV while CDR2 is YYDKDF. The CDR3 numbers 14 residues from cysteine through phenylalanine. The entry retains the CDR3 DNA only, 42 bases that are in frame from base 1. V loses 1 base, J loses 5 bases, and the germline ends lie 9 bases apart. To sequence the TCRbeta CDR3 region, genomic DNA was isolated from the sorted cells. The immunoSEQ Assay was used for sequencing of TCRbeta CDR3 regions. TCRdb took this table from immuneACCESS and kept in-frame rearrangements with V and J called. Such tables lack part of the clones; where checked against another copy, unresolved V genes explain under half of the gap, and the rest is unexplained. This sample comprises 55,000 or so clones, more than 70% of them detected only once. The ten largest make up 5.5% to 7% of the sample. Patients with a history of autoimmune disease or receiving systemic immunosuppression were excluded from the trial. Peripheral blood for TCR sequencing was drawn from every dose cohort at baseline, at cycle 4 day 1 and at cycle 7 day 1. Samples were obtained from an open-label, multicenter, first-in-human phase I dose-escalation trial of ivuxolimab. Adults with locally advanced or metastatic melanoma, renal cell, hepatocellular, or head and neck squamous cell carcinoma were enrolled in the trial. Before TCR sequencing, CD4+ T cells and CD8+ T cells from peripheral blood were sorted into separate populations.

Concerning this clone: Its antigen remains undetermined. No base quality values were provided; no much bigger clone lies one nucleotide off.

The origin of this receptor is an adult with an advanced solid tumor such as melanoma, head and neck, liver or kidney cancer. This specimen was CD4+ or CD8+ T cells sorted from blood, taken in a trial of the OX40 agonist ivuxolimab. The V and J segments used are TRBV15 and TRBJ1-5, with the D segment identity uncertain. The CDR3 has the sequence CATSRGDKDQPQHF. DNA sequence: TGTGCCACCAGCAGAGGCGATAAAGATCAGCCCCAGCATTTT.